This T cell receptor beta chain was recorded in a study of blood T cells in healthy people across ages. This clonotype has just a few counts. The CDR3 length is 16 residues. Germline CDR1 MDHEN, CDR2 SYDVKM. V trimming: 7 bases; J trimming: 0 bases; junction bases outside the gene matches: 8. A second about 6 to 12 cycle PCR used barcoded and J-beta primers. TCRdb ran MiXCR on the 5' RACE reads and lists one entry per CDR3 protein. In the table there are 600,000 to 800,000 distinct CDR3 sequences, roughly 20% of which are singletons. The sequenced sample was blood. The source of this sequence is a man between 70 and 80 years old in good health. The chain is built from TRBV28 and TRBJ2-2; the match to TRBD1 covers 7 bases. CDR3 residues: CASTLLGTANTGELFF. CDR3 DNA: TGTGCCAGCACCCTCCTAGGGACAGCGAACACCGGGGAGCTGTTTTTT.